The present entry profiles one TCR beta chain with its context. There is no known antigen for this receptor. No qualities accompany the bases; no much larger clone lies one base away. This sample is drawn from a study of shared clonotypes between healthy human individuals (dated by TCRdb to 2020 to 2021). In terms of the full investigation: The cohort comprised a couple of women and a few men aged 18 to 49 years. For each donor, CD4 naive and CD4 memory were each given three plates, CD8 naive was given two plates, and CD8 memory was given one plate. Blood TCR repertoires of about 5 healthy adults were deeply sequenced to estimate repertoire size and the extent of clonotype sharing between individuals. To increase sequencing depth and limit assay-specific biases, TCR repertoire library preparation and sequencing were carried out by different laboratories using diverse techniques. Each donor's leukapheresis produced roughly between roughly 0.85 and 10 billion PBMCs.

The CDR1 and CDR2 encoded by the germline V gene (reference sequence) are LNHDA and SQIVND. The V end loses 7 bases and the J end loses 7 bases, and a stretch of 23 bases separates them. Counted from cysteine to phenylalanine, this CDR3 has 17 amino acids. Just the 51-base CDR3 DNA is kept, in frame starting at base 1. TCR CDR3 regions were amplified from genomic DNA by multiplex PCR using the deep immunoSEQ assay. Extracted genomic DNA from each cell subset was distributed evenly across all wells of several immunoSEQ 96-well plates, and each plate was treated as a replicate. For sorted subsets, each replicate PCR was loaded with roughly 0.2 ug genomic DNA, equivalent to roughly 30,000 T cell genomes. Purified libraries were quantified with a Qubit 3.0 fluorometer, sized on a Bioanalyzer 2100, and re-quantified with the KAPA Library Quantification kit. Each immunoSEQ 96-well plate was sequenced on its own single-read 150-cycle Illumina NextSeq 550 flow cell. Processing in the source paper ran as follows. Because the immunoSEQ output included only junctional sequences and no quality scores, the filtering could not be the same as the filtering used for full-length reads. Sequences were annotated with PyIR, a Python wrapper for IgBLAST v1.9, using IMGT germline references to assign V/J genes and CDR3. Reads with weak V/J assignments (E-value above 1e-6), missing CDR3, stop codons, out-of-frame junctions, or ambiguous translated residues were removed. V3J clonotypes were defined as sequences sharing the same inferred V gene, J gene, and CDR3 amino acid sequence. To compute the percentage overlap between repertoires, the number of shared unique clonotypes was divided by the size of the smaller repertoire. RTK rarefaction, the Chao1 estimator, and Recon v2.1 estimates of unobserved clonotypes were used to assess repertoire richness. OLGA was used to compute generation probabilities for all TCRbeta clonotypes that the gDNA method yielded from a few donors. TCRdb took over this immuneACCESS table, retaining in-frame rearrangements with V and J assigned. Such tables are incomplete; in checked studies, under half of the missing clones stem from an unresolved V gene, and the remainder is unexplained. Clone size and V and J calls were adopted from that table, with D and trimming inferred from the DNA. Recorded for this sample are around 2,000,000 clones; 95% of them occurred a single time. More than 0.1% of the sample rests with the top ten.

Healthy HIV-negative adults with no recently reported acute infections or vaccinations were included as donors. All donors were Caucasian adults living in Nashville, Tennessee, USA. CD4+ T cells were enriched by magnetic negative selection; naive cells were then positively selected on CD45RA, and the negative fraction formed the memory subset. Blood was collected by leukapheresis, and PBMCs were isolated by Ficoll-Histopaque density gradient centrifugation and then cryopreserved in liquid nitrogen vapor phase. Analytical flow cytometry was used to check the purity and quantity of each magnetically sorted T cell population. From each sorted fraction, genomic DNA was isolated and quantified by UV absorbance on a Nanodrop 2000c. Beyond this particular receptor, the publication reports: Pairwise subsampling led to the expectation that sequencing depth would affect the degree of clonotype sharing among donors. When several donors were compared, the shared fraction of clonotypes was about 5% for naive CD4, around 3.6% for naive CD8, 2.3% for memory CD4, and roughly 0.43% for memory CD8. Sampling was limited to blood, and TCR repertoires in tissue likely differ from TCR repertoires in blood. Compared with non-shared clonotypes, the clonotypes found in all four sorted-subset donors had higher generation probabilities. The small number of donors limited the genetic and exposure-history diversity represented. Rarefaction of sorted-subset datasets indicated incomplete sequencing despite the large sequencing depth. Naive subsets generally had larger estimated clonotype richness than memory subsets.

The sequence was collected from a man aged 18 to 35 in good health. Sequenced: naive CD4+ T cells sorted from blood. The intended sense of this specimen's cell subset or site label: CD45RA+ positively selected. The rearranged chain carries TRBV19 and TRBJ1-6; no D gene can be assigned with confidence. This receptor has the CDR3 CASTLREGYWLNSPLHF. At the DNA level, the sequence is TGTGCCAGTACCTTAAGAGAAGGATATTGGCTCAATTCACCCCTCCACTTT.